The 9 T cell receptor beta chains below all came from one sample that was sequenced in a study of blood T cell repertoires in COVID-19. Clones were sequenced by immunoSEQ multiplex PCR, and TCRdb holds only the in-frame ones, with some missing. Altogether some 220,000 clones are present, around 90% being singletons, with the ten largest covering about 2.4%. What was sequenced was PBMCs or T cells enriched from blood (not recorded which). The receptors derive from a woman in her thirties who had recovered from COVID-19.

The rearrangement joins TRBV5-4 to TRBJ1-2, with 7 bases aligning to TRBD1. This CDR3 spans 17 amino acids. V shed 2 bases and J 2 bases; nucleotides not matched to a gene: 12. Looked up from germline, CDR1 is SGHNT and CDR2 is YYREEE (reference sequence). The CDR3 DNA is TGTGCCAGCAGCTTAGACCGTCAGGACAGGAGAAACTATGGCTACACCTTC. Translation: CASSLDRQDRRNYGYTF.

The V and J genes are TRBV14 and TRBJ1-6, with D maybe TRBD1 (6 bases). V lost 4 bases and J 7 bases, leaving 14 bases between the germline ends. Germline V gene data show CDR1 as SGHDN and CDR2 as FVKESK. This CDR3 comprises 15 residues. The CDR3 nucleotides read TGTGCCAGCAGCCTGCGACAGGTCCAAAATTCACCCCTCCACTTT. Its protein is CASSLRQVQNSPLHF.

CDR3 in amino acids: CASSAARGSYEQYF. The CDR3 bases are TGTGCCAGCAGCGCAGCTAGGGGATCCTACGAGCAGTACTTC. The J gene is TRBJ2-7, the V gene TRBV9; D perhaps matches TRBD1 (5 bases). With 3 bases removed from V and 1 base from J, the gap between germline ends came to 11 bases. The germline gives CDR1 SGDLS, CDR2 YYNGEE. This CDR3 has 14 residues.

The J gene is TRBJ2-3, the V gene TRBV6-2 or TRBV6-3; 10 bases line up with TRBD2. The CDR3 is made up of 15 amino acids. Per the germline V gene, CDR1 is MNHEY and CDR2 is SVGEGT. V dropped 2 bases and J dropped 6; count of bases not matched to a gene: 5. CDR3 nucleotides: TGTGCCAGCAGTTACGAGGTAGCGGGGGGCGATACGCAGTATTTT. Encoded protein: CASSYEVAGGDTQYF.

The rearrangement links TRBV3-1 (or the pseudogene TRBV3-2) to TRBJ1-2; possible D gene TRBD1, 5 bases. Germline assignment: CDR1 LGHDT and CDR2 YNNKEL (reference sequence). V lost 4 bases to trimming and J lost 0 bases, with 6 bases between them. This CDR3 has 13 residues. CDR3 loop: CASSLTANYGYTF. The CDR3 DNA is TGTGCCAGCAGCCTGACAGCTAACTATGGCTACACCTTC.

CDR3 residues: CASSGQGDSYEQYF. CDR3 nucleotides: TGTGCCAGTAGCGGACAGGGAGACTCCTACGAGCAGTACTTC. The V and J genes are TRBV19 and TRBJ2-7, with 8 bases lining up with TRBD1. Trimming cost V 6 bases and J 0 bases; bases outside gene matches: 4. The CDR3 has 14 amino acids. The germline CDR1 and CDR2 sequences are LNHDA and SQIVND (reference sequence).

J is TRBJ2-6 and V is TRBV4-3, with D hard to call. The V and J ends lost 1 base and 0 bases respectively, with 10 bases between them. Germline assignment: CDR1 LGHNA and CDR2 YSLEER. The CDR3 spans 17 residues. CDR3 region: CASSQVGRHSGANVLTF. As DNA, the CDR3 is TGCGCCAGCAGCCAAGTGGGCAGGCACTCTGGGGCCAACGTCCTGACTTTC.

V usage is TRBV9 and J usage is TRBJ2-7; TRBD1 might be the D (6 bases). This CDR3 spans 14 amino acids. The V end was cut by 4 bases, the J end by 0 bases, with 11 bases between. Germline assignment: CDR1 SGDLS and CDR2 YYNGEE. CDR3 in DNA: TGTGCCAGCAGCTTCACAGGGAGCTCCTACGAGCAGTACTTC. The encoded protein is CASSFTGSSYEQYF.

The chain couples TRBV11-3 to TRBJ2-2; D unclear. CDR3 length equals 17 residues. Germline lookup yields CDR1 SGHNT and CDR2 YENEEA. The V gene lost 1 base and the J gene lost 2 bases, with 14 bases spanning the gap. The CDR3 reads CASSLGVGLPNTGELFF. CDR3 sequence (DNA): TGTGCCAGCAGCTTAGGGGTGGGCCTTCCCAACACCGGGGAGCTGTTTTTT. Full variable domain (missing parts from reference TRBV11-3 and TRBJ2-2): EAGVVQSPRYKIIEKKQPVAFWCNPISGHNTLYWYLQNLGQGPELLIRYENEEAVDDSQLPKDRFSAERLKGVDSTLKIQPAELGDSAVYLCASSLGVGLPNTGELFFGEGSRLTVL.